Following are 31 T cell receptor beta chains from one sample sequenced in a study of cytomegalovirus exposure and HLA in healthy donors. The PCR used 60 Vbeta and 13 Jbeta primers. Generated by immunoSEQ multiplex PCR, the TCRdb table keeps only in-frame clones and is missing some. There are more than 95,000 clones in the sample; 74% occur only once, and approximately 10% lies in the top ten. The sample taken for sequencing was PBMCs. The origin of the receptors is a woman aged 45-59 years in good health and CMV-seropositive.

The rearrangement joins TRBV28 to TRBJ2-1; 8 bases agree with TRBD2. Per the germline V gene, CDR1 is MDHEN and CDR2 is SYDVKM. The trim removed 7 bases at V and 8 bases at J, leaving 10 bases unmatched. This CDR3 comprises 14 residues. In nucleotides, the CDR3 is TGTGCCAGCATCCGAGCGGGGGCCCGGGATGAGCAGTTCTTC. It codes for CASIRAGARDEQFF.

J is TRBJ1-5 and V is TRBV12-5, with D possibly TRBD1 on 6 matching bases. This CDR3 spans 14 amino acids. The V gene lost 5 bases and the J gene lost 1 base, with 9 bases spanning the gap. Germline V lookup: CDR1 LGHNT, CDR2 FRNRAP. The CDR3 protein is CASGVGGSNQPQHF. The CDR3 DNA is TGTGCTAGTGGTGTGGGGGGCAGCAATCAGCCCCAGCATTTT.

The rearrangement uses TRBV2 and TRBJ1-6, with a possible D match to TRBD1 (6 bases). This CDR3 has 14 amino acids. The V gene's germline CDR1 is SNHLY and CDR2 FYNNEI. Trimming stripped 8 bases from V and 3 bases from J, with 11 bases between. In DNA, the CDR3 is TGTGCCAGCGGAGAGGACAGCTATAATTCACCCCTCCACTTT. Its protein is CASGEDSYNSPLHF. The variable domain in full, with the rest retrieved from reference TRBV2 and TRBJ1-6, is EPEVTQTPSHQVTQMGQEVILRCVPISNHLYFYWYRQILGQKVEFLVSFYNNEISEKSEIFDDQFSVERPDGSNFTLKIRSTKLEDSAMYFCASGEDSYNSPLHFGNGTRLTVT.

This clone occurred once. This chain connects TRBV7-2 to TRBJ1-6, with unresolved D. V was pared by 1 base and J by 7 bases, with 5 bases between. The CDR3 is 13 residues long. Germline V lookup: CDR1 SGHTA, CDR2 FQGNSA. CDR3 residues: CASSLGLNSPLHF. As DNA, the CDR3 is TGTGCCAGCAGCTTAGGTTTAAATTCACCCCTCCACTTT. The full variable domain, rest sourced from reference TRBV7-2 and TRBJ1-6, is GAGVSQSPSNKVTEKGKDVELRCDPISGHTALYWYRQSLGQGLEFLIYFQGNSAPDKSGLPSDRFSAERTGGSVSTLTIQRTQQEDSAVYLCASSLGLNSPLHFGNGTRLTVT.

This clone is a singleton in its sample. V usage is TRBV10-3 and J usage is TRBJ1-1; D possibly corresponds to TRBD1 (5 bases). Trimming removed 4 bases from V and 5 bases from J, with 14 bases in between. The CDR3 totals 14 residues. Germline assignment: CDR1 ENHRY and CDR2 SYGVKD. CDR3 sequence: CAISGGREVTEAFF. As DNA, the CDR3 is TGTGCCATCAGTGGGGGCAGGGAGGTTACTGAAGCTTTCTTT.

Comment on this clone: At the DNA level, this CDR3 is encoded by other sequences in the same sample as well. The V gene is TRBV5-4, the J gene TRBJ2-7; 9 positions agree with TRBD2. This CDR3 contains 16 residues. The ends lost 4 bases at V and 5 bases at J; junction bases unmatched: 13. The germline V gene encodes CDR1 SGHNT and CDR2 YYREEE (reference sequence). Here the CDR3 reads CASSLVLAGGPHEQYF. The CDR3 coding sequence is TGTGCCAGCAGCCTGGTTTTGGCGGGAGGGCCCCACGAGCAGTACTTC.

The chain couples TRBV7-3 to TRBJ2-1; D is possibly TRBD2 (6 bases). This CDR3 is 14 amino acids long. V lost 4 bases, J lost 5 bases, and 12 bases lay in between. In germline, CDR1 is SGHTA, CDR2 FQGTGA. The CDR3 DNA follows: TGTGCCAGCAGCTCCCTCGGAGGGGACAATGAGCAGTTCTTC. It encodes CASSSLGGDNEQFF.

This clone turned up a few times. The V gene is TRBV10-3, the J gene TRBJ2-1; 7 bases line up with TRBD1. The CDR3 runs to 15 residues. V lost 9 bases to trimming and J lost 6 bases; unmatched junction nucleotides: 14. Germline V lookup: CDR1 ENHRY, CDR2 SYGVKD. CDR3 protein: CAMGVGDSRSNEQFF. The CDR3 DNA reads TGTGCCATGGGAGTGGGGGACAGTCGTTCCAATGAGCAGTTCTTC.

CDR3 protein: CASSFLAGVAGELFF. In nucleotides, the CDR3 is TGTGCCAGCAGTTTTCTAGCGGGAGTCGCCGGGGAGCTGTTTTTT. This chain joins TRBV27 and TRBJ2-2; TRBD2 matches at 10 bases. Losses at the gene ends were 3 bases for V and 6 bases for J; bases not matched to a gene: 4. Germline CDR1 reads MNHEY; CDR2 reads SMNVEV (reference sequence). The CDR3 has 15 amino acids.

The CDR3 here is CAVAKERNTEAFF. As DNA, the CDR3 is TGTGCCGTCGCGAAGGAGCGGAACACTGAAGCTTTCTTT. The V gene is TRBV10-3, the J gene TRBJ1-1; D not certain. The CDR3 has 13 residues. Germline V gene lookup returns CDR1 ENHRY and CDR2 SYGVKD. V dropped 11 bases and J dropped 1 base, with 14 bases sitting between them.

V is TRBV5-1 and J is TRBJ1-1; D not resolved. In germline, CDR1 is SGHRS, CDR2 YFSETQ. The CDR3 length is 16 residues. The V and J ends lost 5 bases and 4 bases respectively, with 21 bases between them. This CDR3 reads CASSYGGQSGVTEAFF. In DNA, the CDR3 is TGCGCCAGCAGTTATGGCGGTCAGAGCGGGGTCACTGAAGCTTTCTTT.

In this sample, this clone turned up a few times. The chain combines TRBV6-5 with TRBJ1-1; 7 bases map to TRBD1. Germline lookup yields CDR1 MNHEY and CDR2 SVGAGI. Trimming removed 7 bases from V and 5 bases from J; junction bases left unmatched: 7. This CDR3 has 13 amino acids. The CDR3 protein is CASTRDRVTEAFF. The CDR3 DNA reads TGTGCCAGCACCCGCGACAGGGTGACTGAAGCTTTCTTT.

The CDR3 loop reads CASSLVASGGETQYF. Here the CDR3 DNA reads TGTGCCAGCAGCTTGGTGGCTAGCGGGGGGGAGACCCAGTACTTC. The genes are TRBV5-6 and TRBJ2-5, with TRBD2 identical over 11 bases. This CDR3 region has 15 residues. Germline V gene sequence: CDR1 SGHDT, CDR2 YYEEEE. Germline trimming cut 0 bases from V and 5 bases from J; bases unmatched to any gene: 3.

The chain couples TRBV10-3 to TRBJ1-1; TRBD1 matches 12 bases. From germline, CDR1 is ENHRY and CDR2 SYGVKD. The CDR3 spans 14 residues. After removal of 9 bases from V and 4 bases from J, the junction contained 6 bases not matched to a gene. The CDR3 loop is CAIGTGGSVTEAFF. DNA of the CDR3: TGTGCCATAGGGACAGGGGGCTCGGTCACTGAAGCTTTCTTT.

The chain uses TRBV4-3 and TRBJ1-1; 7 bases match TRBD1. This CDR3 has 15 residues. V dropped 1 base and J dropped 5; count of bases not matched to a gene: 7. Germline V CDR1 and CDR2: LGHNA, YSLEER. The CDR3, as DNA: TGCGCCAGCAGCCAAGCGACAGGGAGAAGGACTGAAGCTTTCTTT. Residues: CASSQATGRRTEAFF.

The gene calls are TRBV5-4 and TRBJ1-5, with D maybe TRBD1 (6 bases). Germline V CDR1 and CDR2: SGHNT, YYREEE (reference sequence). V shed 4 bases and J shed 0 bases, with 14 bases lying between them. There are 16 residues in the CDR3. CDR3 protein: CASSHDGQFSNQPQHF. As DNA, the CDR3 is TGTGCCAGCAGCCATGACGGACAGTTTAGCAATCAGCCCCAGCATTTT.

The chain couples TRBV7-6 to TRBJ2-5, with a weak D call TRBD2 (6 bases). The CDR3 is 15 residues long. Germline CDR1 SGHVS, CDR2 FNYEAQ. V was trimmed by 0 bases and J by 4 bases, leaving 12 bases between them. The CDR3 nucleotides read TGTGCCAGCAGCTTAGCGCTCGGGAGTAGAGAGACCCAGTACTTC. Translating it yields CASSLALGSRETQYF.

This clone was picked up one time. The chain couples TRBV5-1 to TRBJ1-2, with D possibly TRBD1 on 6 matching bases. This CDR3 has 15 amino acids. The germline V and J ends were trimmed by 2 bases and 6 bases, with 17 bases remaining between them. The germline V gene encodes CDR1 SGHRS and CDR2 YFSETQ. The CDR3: CASSLSVSAGDGYTF. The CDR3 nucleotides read TGCGCCAGCAGCTTATCGGTATCGGCAGGGGATGGCTACACCTTC.

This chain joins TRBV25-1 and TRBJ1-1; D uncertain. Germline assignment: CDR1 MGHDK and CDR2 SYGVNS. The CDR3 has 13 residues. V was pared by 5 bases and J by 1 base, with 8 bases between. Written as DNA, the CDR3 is TGTGCCAGCAGTCGGGGTCCGAACACTGAAGCTTTCTTT. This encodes CASSRGPNTEAFF.

CDR3 sequence (DNA): TGCGCCAGCAGCTTGGATTCGAACACCATATATTTT. Its translation: CASSLDSNTIYF. The chain has TRBV5-1 and TRBJ1-3; D is undetermined. The germline V gene has CDR1 SGHRS and CDR2 YFSETQ. V shed 0 bases and J shed 7 bases, with 5 bases lying between them. This CDR3 has 12 residues. Filled out from reference TRBV5-1 and TRBJ1-3, the complete variable domain reads KAGVTQTPRYLIKTRGQQVTLSCSPISGHRSVSWYQQTPGQGLQFLFEYFSETQRNKGNFPGRFSGRQFSNSRSEMNVSTLELGDSALYLCASSLDSNTIYFGEGSWLTVV.

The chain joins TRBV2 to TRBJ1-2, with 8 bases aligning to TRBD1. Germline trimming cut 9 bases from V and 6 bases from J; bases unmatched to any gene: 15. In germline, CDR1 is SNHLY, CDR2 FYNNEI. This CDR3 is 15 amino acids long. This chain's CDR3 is CASYTDRGAMDGYTF. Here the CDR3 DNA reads TGTGCCAGTTATACCGACAGGGGAGCTATGGATGGCTACACCTTC.

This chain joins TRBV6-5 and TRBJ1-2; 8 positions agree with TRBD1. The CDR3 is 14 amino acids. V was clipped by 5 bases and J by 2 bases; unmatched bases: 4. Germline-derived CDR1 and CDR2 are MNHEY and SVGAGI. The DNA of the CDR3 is TGTGCCAGCAGTCGCGGACAGGGAAACTATGGCTACACCTTC. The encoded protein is CASSRGQGNYGYTF.

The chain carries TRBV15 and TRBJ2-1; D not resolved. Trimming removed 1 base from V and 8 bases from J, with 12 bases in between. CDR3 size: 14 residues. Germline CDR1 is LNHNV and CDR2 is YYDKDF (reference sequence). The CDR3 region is CATSRAMKSDEQFF. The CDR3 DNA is TGTGCCACCAGCAGAGCAATGAAGAGCGATGAGCAGTTCTTC. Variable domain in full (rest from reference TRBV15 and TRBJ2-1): DAMVIQNPRYQVTQFGKPVTLSCSQTLNHNVMYWYQQKSSQAPKLLFHYYDKDFNNEADTPDNFQSRRPNTSFCFLDIRSPGLGDTAMYLCATSRAMKSDEQFFGPGTRLTVL.

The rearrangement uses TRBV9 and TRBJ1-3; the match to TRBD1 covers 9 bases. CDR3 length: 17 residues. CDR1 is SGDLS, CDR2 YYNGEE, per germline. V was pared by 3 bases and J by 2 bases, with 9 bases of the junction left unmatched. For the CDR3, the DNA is TGTGCCAGCAGCGGAAGGACAGGGGATTTCCCTGGAAACACCATATATTTT. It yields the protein CASSGRTGDFPGNTIYF. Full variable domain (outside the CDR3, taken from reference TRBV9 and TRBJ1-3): DSGVTQTPKHLITATGQRVTLRCSPRSGDLSVYWYQQSLDQGLQFLIQYYNGEERAKGNILERFSAQQFPDLHSELNLSSLELGDSALYFCASSGRTGDFPGNTIYFGEGSWLTVV.

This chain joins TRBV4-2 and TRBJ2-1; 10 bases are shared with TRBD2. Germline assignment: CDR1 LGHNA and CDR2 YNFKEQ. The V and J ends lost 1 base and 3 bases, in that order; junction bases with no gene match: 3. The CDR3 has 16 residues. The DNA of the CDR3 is TGTGCCAGCAGCCAAGGGACTAGCGGAGTCTACAATGAGCAGTTCTTC. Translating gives CASSQGTSGVYNEQFF.

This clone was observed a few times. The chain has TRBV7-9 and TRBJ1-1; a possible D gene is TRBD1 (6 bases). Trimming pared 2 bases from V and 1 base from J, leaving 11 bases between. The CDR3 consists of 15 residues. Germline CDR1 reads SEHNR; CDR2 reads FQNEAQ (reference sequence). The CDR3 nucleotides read TGTGCCAGCAGCTTAATCTTAGGGGGGAACACTGAAGCTTTCTTT. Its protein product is CASSLILGGNTEAFF.

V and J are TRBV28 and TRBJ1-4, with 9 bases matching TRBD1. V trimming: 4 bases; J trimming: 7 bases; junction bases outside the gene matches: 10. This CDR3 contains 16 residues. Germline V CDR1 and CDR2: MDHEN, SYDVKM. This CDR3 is CASSSSVGQGSEKLFF. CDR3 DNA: TGTGCCAGCAGTTCCTCCGTAGGACAGGGGTCTGAAAAACTGTTTTTT. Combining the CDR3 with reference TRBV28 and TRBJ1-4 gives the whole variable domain DVKVTQSSRYLVKRTGEKVFLECVQDMDHENMFWYRQDPGLGLRLIYFSYDVKMKEKGDIPEGYSVSREKKERFSLILESASTNQTSMYLCASSSSVGQGSEKLFFGSGTQLSVL.

The CDR3 reads CASSSPSGSYEQYF. CDR3 in DNA: TGCGCCAGCAGCTCGCCTAGCGGGAGCTACGAGCAGTACTTC. The genes are TRBV5-1 and TRBJ2-7, with 10 bases matching TRBD2. The CDR3 sequence is 14 residues long. Germline CDR1 is SGHRS and CDR2 is YFSETQ. Unmatched junction bases numbered 3, after V lost 3 bases and J lost 3 bases. Full variable domain (outside the CDR3, taken from reference TRBV5-1 and TRBJ2-7): KAGVTQTPRYLIKTRGQQVTLSCSPISGHRSVSWYQQTPGQGLQFLFEYFSETQRNKGNFPGRFSGRQFSNSRSEMNVSTLELGDSALYLCASSSPSGSYEQYFGPGTRLTVT.

The CDR3 DNA reads as TGCGCCAGCAGCCGACTAGGTCAGAACACTGAAGCTTTCTTT. Its protein is CASSRLGQNTEAFF. The J gene is TRBJ1-1, the V gene TRBV4-1; unclear D gene. In germline, CDR1 is MGHRA, CDR2 YSYEKL. Trimming took 4 bases from V and 1 from J, leaving 10 bases between them. The CDR3 spans 14 residues.

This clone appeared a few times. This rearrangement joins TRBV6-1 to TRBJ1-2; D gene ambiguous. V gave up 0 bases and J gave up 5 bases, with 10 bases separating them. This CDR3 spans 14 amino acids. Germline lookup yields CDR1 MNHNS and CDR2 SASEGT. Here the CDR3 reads CASSEASGIYGYTF. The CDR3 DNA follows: TGTGCCAGCAGTGAAGCGTCGGGGATATATGGCTACACCTTC.

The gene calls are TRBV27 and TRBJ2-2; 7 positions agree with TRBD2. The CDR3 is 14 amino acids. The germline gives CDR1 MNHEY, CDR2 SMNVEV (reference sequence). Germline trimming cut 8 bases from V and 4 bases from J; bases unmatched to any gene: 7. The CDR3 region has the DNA TGTGCCAGCCGGAGATCGGGGGGCACCGGGGAGCTGTTTTTT. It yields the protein CASRRSGGTGELFF.